A selection of T cell receptor beta chains follows, all from one sample in a study of vaccination and CD4 T cells after COVID-19. Using its own MiXCR run on the PCR reads, TCRdb lists one record per CDR3 protein. The data contain about 10,000 distinct CDR3 sequences, roughly 55% of them singletons. For these receptors, no antigen is known. The sequencing sample was made of CD4+ T cells from blood, cultured in vitro. These receptors all come from a human donor who had recovered from COVID-19. Both conserved end residues are part of each CDR3. A D gene is named only where the DNA matches it firmly. Not every row has a clone size; where given, it reads once, few, many or a size class.

>14|TRBV27|few|TRBJ1-5|TRBD1
TGTGCCAGCAGTACGACAGGGTTCAATCAGCCCCAGCATTTT
CASSTTGFNQPQHF
>18|TRBV15|-|TRBJ2-5|TRBD2
TGTGCCACCAGTTTCTCGTCCGCACTAGCGGGGGATAAAGAGACCCAGTACTTC
CATSFSSALAGDKETQYF
>11|TRBV19|few|TRBJ2-1|TRBD1
TGTGCCAGTAGTCTAGGGGACAGGGAGGTCTTC
CASSLGDREVF
>16|TRBV6-1|-|TRBJ1-1|TRBD1
TGTGCCAGCATTATTACCGGGACAGGGTTGAACACTGAAGCTTTCTTT
CASIITGTGLNTEAFF
>15|TRBV19|-|TRBJ1-1|TRBD1
TGTGCCAGTAACCACAGGGGGTCCATGAACACTGAAGCTTTCTTT
CASNHRGSMNTEAFF
>15|TRBV12-5|-|TRBJ2-1|-
TGTGCTAGTGGTTTGGGACCGAGATCTTACAATGAGCAGTTCTTC
CASGLGPRSYNEQFF
>14|TRBV20-1|-|TRBJ1-1|-
TGCAGTGCGCCGGCTGGCGGCAAGAACACTGAAGCTTTCTTT
CSAPAGGKNTEAFF
>13|TRBV12-5|once|TRBJ1-2|-
TGTGCTAGTGGTTTGGTCGGGAGTCGGGGCTACACCTTC
CASGLVGSRGYTF
>15|TRBV5-1|-|TRBJ1-1|-
TGCGCCAGCAGCTTGCTAGGCGGGTTGAGCACTGAAGCTTTCTTT
CASSLLGGLSTEAFF
>15|TRBV20-1|-|TRBJ2-3|TRBD2
TGCAGTGCACCTAGCGGGGGAACTATCACAGATACGCAGTATTTT
CSAPSGGTITDTQYF
>14|TRBV7-9|-|TRBJ1-2|-
TGTGCCAGCAGCTCGTCATATACTAACTATGGCTACACCTTC
CASSSSYTNYGYTF
>11|TRBV4-3|-|TRBJ1-2|-
TGCGCCAGCAGCCAAGCTCGAGACTACACCTTC
CASSQARDYTF
>15|TRBV6-1|-|TRBJ2-1|TRBD1
TGTGCCAGTCTGACCGGGACAGGATCTTACAATGAGCAGTTCTTC
CASLTGTGSYNEQFF
>15|TRBV5-1|once|TRBJ2-1|TRBD2
TGCGCCAGCAGCATCGGGACTAGCGGGGTCATTGAGCAGTTCTTC
CASSIGTSGVIEQFF
>17|TRBV7-9|-|TRBJ2-3|TRBD1
TGTGCCAGCAGCCAAAAAGCCGGGACAGGGAAAACAGATACGCAGTATTTT
CASSQKAGTGKTDTQYF
>14|TRBV6-2/TRBV6-3|once|TRBJ2-2|TRBD1
TGTGCCAGCAGTTACCTACAGGGGACCGGGGAGCTGTTTTTT
CASSYLQGTGELFF
>16|TRBV19|-|TRBJ1-2|TRBD1
TGTGCCAGTAGTATGGAAGGGACAGGGTCTAACTATGGCTACACCTTC
CASSMEGTGSNYGYTF
>13|TRBV27|few|TRBJ2-5|-
TGTGCCAGCAGTCATATGGCTCGGGAGACCCAGTACTTC
CASSHMARETQYF
>15|TRBV11-3|once|TRBJ2-7|TRBD2
TGTGCCAGCAGCTTAGTGGGGCTAGCGGCCTACGAGCAGTACTTC
CASSLVGLAAYEQYF
>15|TRBV19|-|TRBJ2-2|TRBD1
TGTGCCAGTAGGCCGGGACAGGGGAAAACCGGGGAGCTGTTTTTT
CASRPGQGKTGELFF